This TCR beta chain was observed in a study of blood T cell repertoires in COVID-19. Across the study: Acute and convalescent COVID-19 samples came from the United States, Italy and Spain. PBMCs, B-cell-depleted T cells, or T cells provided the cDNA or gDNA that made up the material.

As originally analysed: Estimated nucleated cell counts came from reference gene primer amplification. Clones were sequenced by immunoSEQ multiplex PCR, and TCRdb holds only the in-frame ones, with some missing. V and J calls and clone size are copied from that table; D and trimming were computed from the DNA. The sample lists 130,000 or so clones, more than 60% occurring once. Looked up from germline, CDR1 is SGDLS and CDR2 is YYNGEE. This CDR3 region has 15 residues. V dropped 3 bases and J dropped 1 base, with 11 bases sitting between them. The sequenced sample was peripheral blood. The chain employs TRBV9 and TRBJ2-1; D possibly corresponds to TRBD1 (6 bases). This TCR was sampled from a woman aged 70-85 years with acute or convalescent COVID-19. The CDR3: CASSAQGTSYNEQFF. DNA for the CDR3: TGTGCCAGCAGCGCACAGGGAACATCCTACAATGAGCAGTTCTTC.